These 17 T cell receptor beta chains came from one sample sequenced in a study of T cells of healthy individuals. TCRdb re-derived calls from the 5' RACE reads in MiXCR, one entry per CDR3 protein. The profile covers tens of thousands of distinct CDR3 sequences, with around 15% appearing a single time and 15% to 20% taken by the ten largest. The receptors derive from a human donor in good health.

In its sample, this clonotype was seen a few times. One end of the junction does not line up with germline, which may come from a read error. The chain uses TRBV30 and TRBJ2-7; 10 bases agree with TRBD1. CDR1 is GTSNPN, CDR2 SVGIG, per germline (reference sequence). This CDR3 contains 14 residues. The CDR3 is CAWSPNPGTGVSRF. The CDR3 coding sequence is TGTGCCTGGAGTCCTAACCCCGGGACAGGGGTGAGTAGGTTC.

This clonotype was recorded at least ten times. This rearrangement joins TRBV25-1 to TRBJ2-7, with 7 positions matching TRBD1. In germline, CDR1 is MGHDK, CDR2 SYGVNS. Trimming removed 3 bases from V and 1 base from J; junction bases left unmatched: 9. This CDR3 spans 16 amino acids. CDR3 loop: CASSDRPGTESYEQYF. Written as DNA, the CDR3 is TGTGCCAGCAGTGATCGGCCCGGGACAGAGTCCTACGAGCAGTACTTC.

The CDR3 sequence: CSVLGLQETQYF. The DNA for the CDR3 is TGCAGCGTTCTTGGTTTACAAGAGACCCAGTACTTC. The V gene is TRBV29-1, the J gene TRBJ2-5; no firm D call. Trimming left V 5 bases short and J 2 bases short, with 9 bases between. Per the germline V gene, CDR1 is SQVTM and CDR2 is ANQGSEA. The CDR3 is 12 amino acids.

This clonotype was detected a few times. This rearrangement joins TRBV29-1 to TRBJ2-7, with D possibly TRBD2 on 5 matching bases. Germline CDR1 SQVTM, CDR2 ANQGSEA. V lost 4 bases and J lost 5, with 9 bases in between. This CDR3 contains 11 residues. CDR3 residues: CSVAREHEQYF. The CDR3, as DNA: TGCAGCGTTGCGAGGGAGCACGAGCAGTACTTC.

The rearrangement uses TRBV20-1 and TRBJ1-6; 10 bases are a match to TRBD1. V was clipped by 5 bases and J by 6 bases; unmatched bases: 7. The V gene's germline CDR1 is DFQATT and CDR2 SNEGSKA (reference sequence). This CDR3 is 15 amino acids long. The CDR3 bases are TGCAGTGCTCCGGCGGGACAGGGGACTAATTCACCCCTCCACTTT. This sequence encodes CSAPAGQGTNSPLHF.

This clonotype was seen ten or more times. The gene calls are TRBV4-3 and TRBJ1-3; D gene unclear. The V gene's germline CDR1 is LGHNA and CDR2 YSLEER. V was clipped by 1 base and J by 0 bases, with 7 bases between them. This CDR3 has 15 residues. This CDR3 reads CASSQVPLSGNTIYF. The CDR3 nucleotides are TGCGCCAGCAGCCAAGTGCCCCTCTCTGGAAACACCATATATTTT.

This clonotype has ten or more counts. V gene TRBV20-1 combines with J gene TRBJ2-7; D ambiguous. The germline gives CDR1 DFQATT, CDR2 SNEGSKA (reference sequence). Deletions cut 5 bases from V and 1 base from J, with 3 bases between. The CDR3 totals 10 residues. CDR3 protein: CSAPSYEQYF. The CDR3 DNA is TGCAGTGCTCCGTCCTACGAGCAGTACTTC.

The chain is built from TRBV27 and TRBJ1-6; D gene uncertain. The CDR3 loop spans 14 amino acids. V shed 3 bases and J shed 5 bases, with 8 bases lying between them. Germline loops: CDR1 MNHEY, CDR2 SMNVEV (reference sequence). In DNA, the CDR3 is TGTGCCAGCAGTTTCAAGGGAAATAATTCACCCCTCCACTTT. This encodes CASSFKGNNSPLHF.

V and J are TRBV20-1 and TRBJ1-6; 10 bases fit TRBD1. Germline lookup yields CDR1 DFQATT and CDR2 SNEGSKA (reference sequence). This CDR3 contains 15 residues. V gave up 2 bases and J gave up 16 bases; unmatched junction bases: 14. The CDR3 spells CSARSGTGAGLGLHF. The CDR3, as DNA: TGCAGTGCTAGATCCGGGACAGGGGCGGGATTGGGTCTCCACTTT.

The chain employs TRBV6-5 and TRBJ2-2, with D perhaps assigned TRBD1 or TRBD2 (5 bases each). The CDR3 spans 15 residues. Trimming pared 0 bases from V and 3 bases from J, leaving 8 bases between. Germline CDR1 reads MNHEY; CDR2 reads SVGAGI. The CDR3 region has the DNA TGTGCCAGCAGTTACTCGAGGGGTCACACCGGGGAGCTGTTTTTT. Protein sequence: CASSYSRGHTGELFF.

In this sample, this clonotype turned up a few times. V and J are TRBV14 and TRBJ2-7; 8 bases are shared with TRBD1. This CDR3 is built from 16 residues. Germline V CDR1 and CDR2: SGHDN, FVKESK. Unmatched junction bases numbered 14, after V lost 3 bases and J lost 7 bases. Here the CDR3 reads CASSQNRQGMDREQYF. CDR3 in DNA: TGTGCCAGCAGCCAGAATAGACAGGGGATGGATCGGGAGCAGTACTTC.

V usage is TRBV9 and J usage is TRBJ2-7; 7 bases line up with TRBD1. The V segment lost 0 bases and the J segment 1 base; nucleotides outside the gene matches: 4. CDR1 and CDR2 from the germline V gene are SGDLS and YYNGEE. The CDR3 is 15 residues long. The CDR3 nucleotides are TGTGCCAGCAGCGTAGGAGGGGGCGGTTCCTACGAGCAGTACTTC. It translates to CASSVGGGGSYEQYF.

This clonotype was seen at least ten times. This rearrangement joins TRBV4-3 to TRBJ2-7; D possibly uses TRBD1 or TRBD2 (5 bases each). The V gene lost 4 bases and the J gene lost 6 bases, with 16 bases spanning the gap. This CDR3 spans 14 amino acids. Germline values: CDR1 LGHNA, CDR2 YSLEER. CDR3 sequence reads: CASSPLGVYGEQYF. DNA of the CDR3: TGCGCCAGCAGCCCACTGGGGGTCTACGGCGAGCAGTACTTC.

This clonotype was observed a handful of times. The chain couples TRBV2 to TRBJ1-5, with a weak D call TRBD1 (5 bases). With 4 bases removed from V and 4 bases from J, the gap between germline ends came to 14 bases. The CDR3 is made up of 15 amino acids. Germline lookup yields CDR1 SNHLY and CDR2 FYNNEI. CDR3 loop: CASSVSLRGNQPQHF. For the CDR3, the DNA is TGTGCCAGCAGTGTAAGCTTGCGGGGGAATCAGCCCCAGCATTTT.

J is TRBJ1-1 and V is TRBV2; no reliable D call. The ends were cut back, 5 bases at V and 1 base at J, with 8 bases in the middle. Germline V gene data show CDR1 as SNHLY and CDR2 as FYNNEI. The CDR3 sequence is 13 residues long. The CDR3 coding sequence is TGTGCCAGCAGTTCTTTAGAGAACACTGAAGCTTTCTTT. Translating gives CASSSLENTEAFF.

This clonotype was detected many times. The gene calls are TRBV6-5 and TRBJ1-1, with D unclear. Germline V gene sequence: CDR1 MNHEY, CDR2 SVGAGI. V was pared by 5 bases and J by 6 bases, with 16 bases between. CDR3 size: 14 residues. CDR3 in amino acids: CASSTPSRPAEAFF. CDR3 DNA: TGTGCCAGCAGTACGCCGAGCCGCCCCGCTGAAGCTTTCTTT.

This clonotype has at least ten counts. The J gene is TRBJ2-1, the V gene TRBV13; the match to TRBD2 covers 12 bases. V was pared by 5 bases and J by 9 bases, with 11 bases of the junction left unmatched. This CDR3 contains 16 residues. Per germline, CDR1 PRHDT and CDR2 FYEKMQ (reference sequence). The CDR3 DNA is TGTGCCAGCAGCCGCTCCCCTAGCGGGGGGGCGACTGAGCAGTTCTTC. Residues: CASSRSPSGGATEQFF.